One and the same sample provided the 3 T cell receptor beta chains below, sequenced in a study of shared clonotypes between healthy human individuals. Profiled with immunoSEQ multiplex PCR; TCRdb holds only in-frame clones, not every one. Here the sample spans some 2 million clones, roughly 94% being singletons. Positively selected for CCR7, the CD45RO-negative cells used as naive CD8 cells excluded terminally differentiated effector memory CD45RA+ cells. Sequenced sample: naive CD8+ T cells sorted from blood. Receptors were obtained from a man aged 18 to 30 in good health.

This chain joins TRBV19 and TRBJ1-5; D is ambiguous. From germline, CDR1 is LNHDA and CDR2 SQIVND (reference sequence). CDR3 length equals 14 residues. Trimming shortened V by 1 base and J by 5 bases, and 9 bases separated the two germline ends. The CDR3: CASSIGGYHQPQHF. CDR3 nucleotides: TGTGCCAGTAGTATAGGAGGTTATCATCAGCCCCAGCATTTT.

The chain employs TRBV5-3 and TRBJ2-3, with 9 bases fitting TRBD2. TRBV5-3 is recorded as an ORF, its role being uncertain. This CDR3 contains 19 residues. V shed 0 bases and J 2 bases; nucleotides not matched to a gene: 13. The DNA for the CDR3 is TGTGCCAGAAGCTTGGGAATAGATGTGGCGGGAGGGACCACAGATACGCAGTATTTT. Translated: CARSLGIDVAGGTTDTQYF.

This rearrangement joins TRBV5-4 to TRBJ2-2, with 8 bases that match TRBD1. The length of the CDR3 is 17 residues. Per the germline V gene, CDR1 is SGHNT and CDR2 is YYREEE (reference sequence). V was clipped by 0 bases and J by 5 bases; unmatched bases: 9. In DNA, the CDR3 is TGTGCCAGCAGCTTGGGCTCCAGGGGGCAGGAAACCGGGGAGCTGTTTTTT. Amino acids: CASSLGSRGQETGELFF. Using reference TRBV5-4 and TRBJ2-2 for the parts outside the CDR3, the full variable domain is ETGVTQSPTHLIKTRGQQVTLRCSSQSGHNTVSWYQQALGQGPQFIFQYYREEENGRGNFPPRFSGLQFPNYSSELNVNALELDDSALYLCASSLGSRGQETGELFFGEGSRLTVL.